The 5 T cell receptor beta chains given below trace back to one sample, sequenced in a study of blood T cell repertoires in COVID-19. Produced via immunoSEQ multiplex PCR; TCRdb's table is partial and in-frame only. The sample lists about 280,000 clones; roughly 89% were seen once. Input material: PBMCs or T cells enriched from blood (not recorded which). These receptors were obtained from a woman aged 55-70 years who had recovered from COVID-19.

This chain connects TRBV25-1 to TRBJ1-4; D not resolved. Germline-derived CDR1 and CDR2 are MGHDK and SYGVNS. Trimming removed 4 bases from V and 6 bases from J, with 6 bases in between. The CDR3 has 12 residues. DNA of the CDR3: TGTGCCAGCAGTGGGCTTTATGAAAAACTGTTTTTT. Encoded protein: CASSGLYEKLFF.

This clone was counted a single time. The gene calls are TRBV11-1 and TRBJ2-3; D perhaps matches TRBD2 (6 bases). This CDR3 spans 15 amino acids. In germline, CDR1 is SGHAT, CDR2 FQDESV (reference sequence). The V end lost 3 bases, the J end lost 2 bases, and 12 bases lay between the germline ends. CDR3 DNA sequence: TGTGCCAGCAGCTTCCGGGACTTACTCACAGATACGCAGTATTTT. It specifies CASSFRDLLTDTQYF.

The J gene is TRBJ2-7, the V gene TRBV3-1 (or the pseudogene TRBV3-2); 15 nucleotides match TRBD2. The CDR3 has 16 amino acids. The junction had 5 bases not matched to a gene; V was cut back by 4 bases and J by 4 bases. CDR1 is LGHDT, CDR2 YNNKEL, per germline (reference sequence). The CDR3 DNA follows: TGTGCCAGCAGCCTAGGACTAGCGGGGGGGTTGTACGAGCAGTACTTC. It specifies CASSLGLAGGLYEQYF.

A few counts support this clone. The chain combines TRBV19 with TRBJ1-1; D not resolved. The CDR3 covers 16 residues. Trimming took off 1 base at V and 6 bases at J, with 18 bases between the two ends. Germline V lookup: CDR1 LNHDA, CDR2 SQIVND (reference sequence). In DNA, the CDR3 is TGTGCCAGTAGTATAGGGATCCGGGGTGTCTACTCTGAAGCTTTCTTT. Translated, it gives CASSIGIRGVYSEAFF.

The chain links TRBV19 to TRBJ2-2; the match to TRBD1 covers 12 bases. CDR3 size: 15 residues. CDR1 and CDR2 (germline): LNHDA, SQIVND (reference sequence). V lost 1 base to trimming and J lost 8 bases; unmatched junction nucleotides: 2. The CDR3 DNA reads TGTGCCAGTAGTATAGGGGACAGGGGGCCTGGGGAGCTGTTTTTT. It is translated as CASSIGDRGPGELFF.